A selection of T cell receptor beta chains follows, all from one sample in a study of blood T cell repertoires in COVID-19. Sequencing used immunoSEQ multiplex PCR; TCRdb keeps in-frame clones, though not all of them. The sample has under 65,000 clones, more than 80% seen once. The specimen was peripheral blood. The receptors were gathered from an older woman with acute or convalescent COVID-19. Each CDR3 is given with its conserved first and last residue. D genes are given only for firm matches. Expanded clones are given a class, and other clones once, few, many or no size at all.

.	.	TRBV28	TRBJ1-1	TGTGCCAGCAGCCCAGGGTACCGTGAAGCTTTCTTT	CASSPGYREAFF
once	.	TRBV13	TRBJ2-5	TGTGCCAGCAGCCTAACCGACAGGTCCTACCAAGAGACCCAGTACTTC	CASSLTDRSYQETQYF
.	TRBD1	TRBV18	TRBJ1-6	TGTGCCAGCTCACCTACCAGGGACAGGGGCGGGTCACCCCTCCACTTT	CASSPTRDRGGSPLHF
few	.	TRBV7-8	TRBJ1-5	TGTGCCAGCAGCTTAGTTGGAGGGAATGAGCAGCCCCAGCATTTT	CASSLVGGNEQPQHF
.	.	TRBV19	TRBJ1-5	TGTGCCAGTAGTACTCCCCGGGTAACTCAGCCCCAGCATTTT	CASSTPRVTQPQHF
once	.	TRBV5-6	TRBJ1-1	TGTGCCAGCATCCAAGCCGGGGGTCACCACATGAACACTGAAGCTTTCTTT	CASIQAGGHHMNTEAFF
.	TRBD1	TRBV28	TRBJ1-5	TGTGCCAGCAGTTTTCTAAGGCGGGGACAGAACAAAAATCAGCCCCAGCATTTT	CASSFLRRGQNKNQPQHF
.	.	TRBV4-1	TRBJ1-5	TGCGCCAGCAGCCAAGTTTACTTGGGGAGGGCCAATCAGCCCCAGCATTTT	CASSQVYLGRANQPQHF
.	.	TRBV28	TRBJ1-2	TGTGCCAGCAGCCTCACAGGGTATGGCTACACCTTC	CASSLTGYGYTF
.	TRBD2	TRBV5-6	TRBJ2-7	TGTGCCAGCAGCCCGCGGGGGACTTACTACGAGCAGTACTTC	CASSPRGTYYEQYF
.	TRBD1	TRBV7-8	TRBJ1-1	TGTGCCAGCAGCCGGGACAGGGGCGCTGAAGCTTTCTTT	CASSRDRGAEAFF
.	.	TRBV19	TRBJ1-5	TGTGCCAGTAGTATAGAAGGGGCAGGGGAGAATCAGCCCCAGCATTTT	CASSIEGAGENQPQHF
.	.	TRBV7-9	TRBJ1-5	TGTGCCAGCAGCTTACACGGCAGGCCCAATCAGCCCCAGCATTTT	CASSLHGRPNQPQHF
once	TRBD1	TRBV6-5	TRBJ2-7	TGTGCCAGCAGTTACCGTTCGGGACAGGGCGGAGAGCAGTACTTC	CASSYRSGQGGEQYF
.	.	TRBV5-6	TRBJ2-7	TGTGCCAGCAGCGAAGGACTTGATTCCTACGAGCAGTACTTC	CASSEGLDSYEQYF
.	.	TRBV5-1	TRBJ2-5	TGCGCCAGCAGCCAGGACTCTACGAAGGAGACCCAGTACTTC	CASSQDSTKETQYF
.	TRBD1	TRBV6-5	TRBJ1-5	TGTGCCAGCACCCCCACAGGGGCCAATCAGCCCCAGCATTTT	CASTPTGANQPQHF
.	.	TRBV2	TRBJ1-2	TGTGCCAGCCTCCCGACACCGAACTATGGCTACACCTTC	CASLPTPNYGYTF